These 7 T cell receptor beta chains originate from one sample sequenced in a study of cytomegalovirus exposure and HLA in healthy donors. Researchers ran the PCR with 60 Vbeta and 13 Jbeta primers. TCRdb keeps only in-frame clones here, not all; method: immunoSEQ multiplex PCR. The sample includes fewer than 200,000 clones, 75% to 90% seen only once; the top ten take around 1%. Sequencing was performed on PBMCs. These receptor sequences come from a boy aged 2 to 10 in good health and CMV-seronegative.

CDR3 sequence reads: CASSVTSGGSGELFF. The CDR3 region has the DNA TGTGCCAGCAGCGTTACTAGCGGGGGCTCCGGGGAGCTGTTTTTT. This chain uses TRBV7-2 with TRBJ2-2, with 11 bases lining up with TRBD2. Germline lookup yields CDR1 SGHTA and CDR2 FQGNSA. This CDR3 has 15 amino acids. V gave up 5 bases and J gave up 6 bases; unmatched junction bases: 5. The full variable domain, in which reference TRBV7-2 and TRBJ2-2 provide the parts outside the CDR3, is GAGVSQSPSNKVTEKGKDVELRCDPISGHTALYWYRQSLGQGLEFLIYFQGNSAPDKSGLPSDRFSAERTGGSVSTLTIQRTQQEDSAVYLCASSVTSGGSGELFFGEGSRLTVL.

The rearrangement links TRBV14 to TRBJ2-7; 12 bases are shared with TRBD1. CDR1 and CDR2 from the germline V gene are SGHDN and FVKESK. The ends lost 1 base at V and 4 bases at J; junction bases unmatched: 2. The CDR3 has 15 amino acids. DNA of the CDR3: TGTGCCAGCAGCCAAGTGGGACAGGGGGCATACGAGCAGTACTTC. This sequence encodes CASSQVGQGAYEQYF.

The chain carries TRBV27 and TRBJ2-3; 8 positions agree with TRBD1. V lost 5 bases and J lost 1; bases outside the gene matches: 2. The germline V gene encodes CDR1 MNHEY and CDR2 SMNVEV (reference sequence). This CDR3 comprises 14 residues. The CDR3 here is CASSRDRRTDTQYF. CDR3 DNA: TGTGCCAGCAGTCGGGACAGGCGCACAGATACGCAGTATTTT.

The CDR3 loop is CAISEPGRDGYTF. The CDR3 DNA reads TGTGCCATCAGTGAGCCAGGGAGGGATGGCTACACCTTC. The rearrangement joins TRBV10-3 to TRBJ1-2, with D tentatively TRBD1 (5 bases). Looked up from germline, CDR1 is ENHRY and CDR2 is SYGVKD. V was clipped by 2 bases and J by 6 bases, with 10 bases between them. The length of the CDR3 is 13 residues.

Only one count was recorded for this clone. The chain has TRBV27 and TRBJ1-1; 10 nucleotides agree with TRBD1. The CDR3 is 14 amino acids. Losses at the gene ends were 7 bases for V and 8 bases for J; bases not matched to a gene: 10. CDR1 MNHEY and CDR2 SMNVEV come from the germline V gene (reference sequence). This chain's CDR3 is CASKLFGQGEEAFF. The CDR3 nucleotides are TGTGCCAGCAAACTATTCGGACAGGGGGAGGAAGCTTTCTTT.

The rearrangement links TRBV7-6 to TRBJ1-1, with D possibly matching TRBD1 (6 bases). Germline V gene sequence: CDR1 SGHVS, CDR2 FNYEAQ. The CDR3 covers 14 residues. Between the trimmed V and J ends, which lost 6 bases and 1 base, there was a span of 12 bases. For the CDR3, the DNA is TGTGCCAGCAGTCCGGGACATAAGAACACTGAAGCTTTCTTT. It codes for CASSPGHKNTEAFF. The full variable domain, rest sourced from reference TRBV7-6 and TRBJ1-1, is GAGVSQSPRYKVTKRGQDVALRCDPISGHVSLYWYRQALGQGPEFLTYFNYEAQQDKSGLPNDRFSAERPEGSISTLTIQRTEQRDSAMYRCASSPGHKNTEAFFGQGTRLTVV.

V and J are TRBV11-2 and TRBJ1-3; 10 bases agree with TRBD1. Germline V gives CDR1 SGHAT, CDR2 FQNNGV. V lost 5 bases, J lost 8 bases, and 15 bases stayed unmatched. This CDR3 has 17 amino acids. CDR3 sequence (DNA): TGTGCCAGCAGCCCACTTGGGACAGGGGCCCCAGGGGACACCATATATTTT. Its protein is CASSPLGTGAPGDTIYF.